These 25 T cell receptor beta chains were sequenced from one sample in a study of T cells in Graves' hyperthyroidism and ophthalmopathy. Amplification of TCR beta CDR3 regions was performed using RNA transcripts as template. The primer set for the first-round RT-PCR of the TCR CDR3 was HTBI. TCRdb reprocessed the multiplex PCR reads via MiXCR and lists one record per CDR3 protein. The repertoire holds about 600,000 distinct CDR3 sequences, with roughly 15% as singletons. The sequenced sample consisted of blood. Every receptor here comes from a woman aged 40 to 55 with Graves' ophthalmopathy.

This clonotype was detected many times. V usage is TRBV20-1 and J usage is TRBJ1-6, with D unclear. The V gene lost 0 bases and the J gene lost 5 bases, with 8 bases spanning the gap. This CDR3 spans 14 amino acids. CDR1 and CDR2 from the germline V gene are DFQATT and SNEGSKA (reference sequence). The CDR3 nucleotides read TGCAGTGCTAGAGATCCGGCCCATAATTCACCCCTCCACTTT. This translates into CSARDPAHNSPLHF.

This clonotype was observed at least ten times. This chain joins TRBV5-1 and TRBJ1-4; D gene ambiguous. This CDR3 region has 14 residues. Germline V gene data show CDR1 as SGHRS and CDR2 as YFSETQ. With 4 bases removed from V and 4 bases from J, the gap between germline ends came to 11 bases. As DNA, the CDR3 is TGCGCCAGCAGCCACAACCAATATAATGAAAAACTGTTTTTT. Translated, it gives CASSHNQYNEKLFF.

The chain uses TRBV7-8 and TRBJ1-3, with a tentative D call TRBD1 (5 bases). Germline-derived CDR1 and CDR2 are SGHVS and FQNEAQ. V lost 5 bases to trimming and J lost 0 bases, with 11 bases between them. This CDR3 spans 15 amino acids. The CDR3, as DNA: TGTGCCAGCAGCCTGGGGGACTTCTCTGGAAACACCATATATTTT. The encoded protein is CASSLGDFSGNTIYF.

The V call is TRBV30, the J call TRBJ2-3; D tentatively reads TRBD1 or TRBD2 (5 bases each). This CDR3 spans 15 amino acids. V dropped 2 bases and J dropped 1 base, with 13 bases sitting between them. Looked up from germline, CDR1 is GTSNPN and CDR2 is SVGIG (reference sequence). For the CDR3, the DNA is TGTGCCTGGAGTCGGGGCCTGGGAGGCACAGATACGCAGTATTTT. The encoded protein is CAWSRGLGGTDTQYF.

This chain links TRBV27 with TRBJ2-2, with no clear D. The CDR3 is 15 residues long. V gave up 5 bases and J gave up 2 bases, with 12 bases separating them. Germline V gives CDR1 MNHEY, CDR2 SMNVEV (reference sequence). This CDR3 reads CASSPLLLNTGELFF. DNA for the CDR3: TGTGCCAGCAGTCCCCTCCTTTTAAACACCGGGGAGCTGTTTTTT.

In its sample, this clonotype was seen many times. The genes are TRBV6-1 and TRBJ2-7; D is undetermined. The CDR3 spans 12 residues. Germline lookup yields CDR1 MNHNS and CDR2 SASEGT. Trimming left V 8 bases short and J 4 bases short, with 12 bases between. CDR3 bases: TGTGCCAGCTCACCCAGTATTTACGAGCAGTACTTC. It encodes CASSPSIYEQYF.

The rearrangement joins TRBV6-1 to TRBJ1-3; the match to TRBD1 covers 9 bases. After removal of 5 bases from V and 4 bases from J, the junction contained 9 bases not matched to a gene. The CDR3 totals 16 residues. The germline V gene has CDR1 MNHNS and CDR2 SASEGT. The CDR3: CASSSPGQGIGNTIYF. The CDR3 DNA sequence: TGTGCCAGCAGTTCTCCGGGACAGGGTATAGGAAACACCATATATTTT.

This clonotype came up many times. V is TRBV11-2 and J is TRBJ2-7, with TRBD2 matching over 8 bases. Germline V CDR1 and CDR2: SGHAT, FQNNGV. The length of the CDR3 is 15 residues. V was pared by 6 bases and J by 7 bases, with 14 bases of the junction left unmatched. CDR3 protein: CASRSLAGGHREQYF. The CDR3 coding sequence is TGTGCCAGCAGATCCCTAGCGGGCGGGCATCGGGAGCAGTACTTC.

This clonotype showed up just a few times. The chain combines TRBV29-1 with TRBJ2-2, with D possibly being TRBD1 (6 bases). V lost 4 bases to trimming and J lost 3 bases, with 9 bases between them. Germline V gene sequence: CDR1 SQVTM, CDR2 ANQGSEA. The CDR3 consists of 13 residues. As DNA, the CDR3 is TGCAGCGTTGGGGGGCGGGACACCGGGGAGCTGTTTTTT. Translation: CSVGGRDTGELFF.

A remark on this clonotype: This may be a read error: a much more frequent sequence differs by one nucleotide. It is unclear where the CDR3 begins or ends on the DNA, so no DNA is shown, and the CDR3 is as TCRdb lists it. The chain is built from TRBV3-1 and TRBJ1-3. The CDR3 has 16 amino acids, counting both end residues. Germline CDR1 and CDR2: LGHDT and YNNKEL (reference sequence). The CDR3 is CASSPGHVASGNTVYF.

In this sample, this clonotype turned up many times. The junction and the germline gene differ at one end; a read error may be behind it. The chain carries TRBV20-1 and TRBJ2-7; possibly TRBD1 for D (6 bases). The germline gives CDR1 DFQATT, CDR2 SNEGSKA (reference sequence). The CDR3 length is 13 residues. The chain's CDR3 is CSLPGTISHEQYF. CDR3 DNA sequence: TGCAGTCTCCCCGGGACAATCTCCCACGAGCAGTACTTC.

This clonotype was counted many times. The gene calls are TRBV2 and TRBJ2-2; TRBD2 matches 8 bases. The CDR3 runs to 15 residues. The V segment lost 7 bases and the J segment 8 bases; nucleotides outside the gene matches: 12. CDR1 SNHLY and CDR2 FYNNEI come from the germline V gene. DNA of the CDR3: TGTGCCAGCATTCGCACGGGAGGGCCAGCGGGGGAGCTGTTTTTT. It translates to CASIRTGGPAGELFF.

This clonotype was picked up many times. The chain carries TRBV28 and TRBJ1-1; TRBD1 matches at 7 bases. Germline values: CDR1 MDHEN, CDR2 SYDVKM. The ends lost 2 bases at V and 7 bases at J; junction bases unmatched: 10. The CDR3 runs 15 residues. Here the CDR3 DNA reads TGTGCCAGCAGTTTAGGAACGACAGGGAACGGTGAAGCTTTCTTT. It is translated as CASSLGTTGNGEAFF.

The chain couples TRBV28 to TRBJ2-7; 11 nucleotides agree with TRBD2. The germline gives CDR1 MDHEN, CDR2 SYDVKM. J lost 3 bases, V lost 10 bases, and 8 bases had no gene match. This CDR3 has 14 residues. The CDR3 protein is CATRTSGRHYEQYF. DNA of the CDR3: TGTGCCACCAGGACTAGCGGGCGTCACTACGAGCAGTACTTC.

This clonotype was counted only a few times. The chain combines TRBV18 with TRBJ1-1; D is unresolved. CDR3 size: 18 residues. With 2 bases removed from V and 5 bases from J, the gap between germline ends came to 24 bases. Per germline, CDR1 KGHSH and CDR2 LQKENI. CDR3 coding DNA: TGTGCCAGCTCACCAGGGCTTGTATTCGCAGTTTTGGGGACTGAAGCTTTCTTT. Protein product: CASSPGLVFAVLGTEAFF. Based on the CDR3 plus reference TRBV18 and TRBJ1-1, the full variable domain is NAGVMQNPRHLVRRRGQEARLRCSPMKGHSHVYWYRQLPEEGLKFMVYLQKENIIDESGMPKERFSAEFPKEGPSILRIQQVVRGDSAAYFCASSPGLVFAVLGTEAFFGQGTRLTVV.

The chain links TRBV5-1 to TRBJ2-1; TRBD2 matches 10 bases. Per the germline V gene, CDR1 is SGHRS and CDR2 is YFSETQ. The CDR3 runs to 14 residues. V was pared by 9 bases and J by 7 bases, with 10 bases of the junction left unmatched. The CDR3 region is CANPSGRAQNEQFF. The CDR3 region has the DNA TGCGCCAATCCGAGCGGGAGGGCTCAAAATGAGCAGTTCTTC.

This clonotype has at least ten counts. The J gene is TRBJ1-2, the V gene TRBV5-1, with 8 bases identical to TRBD1. V lost 4 bases, J lost 8 bases, and 7 bases stayed unmatched. The CDR3 covers 13 residues. Germline CDR1 reads SGHRS; CDR2 reads YFSETQ. The CDR3 nucleotides are TGCGCCAGCAGCACTGGACAGGGAGAGGGCTACACCTTC. It yields the protein CASSTGQGEGYTF. The full variable domain, with the rest looked up from reference TRBV5-1 and TRBJ1-2, is KAGVTQTPRYLIKTRGQQVTLSCSPISGHRSVSWYQQTPGQGLQFLFEYFSETQRNKGNFPGRFSGRQFSNSRSEMNVSTLELGDSALYLCASSTGQGEGYTFGSGTRLTVV.

The chain joins TRBV20-1 to TRBJ1-4; D is perhaps TRBD1 (5 bases). The CDR3 has 13 residues. Germline lookup yields CDR1 DFQATT and CDR2 SNEGSKA (reference sequence). CDR3 loop: CGRTGTGGEKLFF. As DNA, the CDR3 is TGCGGGCGAACCGGGACCGGAGGTGAAAAACTGTTTTTT.

In this sample, this clonotype turned up many times. The chain couples TRBV12-3 or TRBV12-4 to TRBJ1-4; possibly TRBD1 for D (5 bases). Trimming left V 5 bases short and J 7 bases short, with 11 bases between. The CDR3 covers 13 residues. CDR3 residues: CASSLDRGEKLFF. The CDR3 DNA is TGTGCCAGCAGTCTCGACAGAGGTGAAAAACTGTTTTTT.

The chain has TRBV6-2 or TRBV6-3 and TRBJ2-1; perhaps TRBD2 as D (5 bases). This CDR3 has 15 amino acids. The germline V gene encodes CDR1 MNHEY and CDR2 SVGEGT. V was pared by 2 bases and J by 0 bases, with 8 bases between. The CDR3 bases are TGTGCCAGCAGTTACGAGGGAAACTCCTACAATGAGCAGTTCTTC. Its protein is CASSYEGNSYNEQFF.

CDR3 sequence: CASSPSRAGGPNEQFF. In DNA form, the CDR3 reads TGTGCCAGCTCACCGTCTCGCGCGGGAGGCCCTAATGAGCAGTTCTTC. This chain uses TRBV18 with TRBJ2-1, with 8 bases matching TRBD2. CDR1 and CDR2 (germline): KGHSH, LQKENI. CDR3 size: 16 residues. V lost 3 bases to trimming and J lost 7 bases; unmatched junction nucleotides: 11.

This clonotype showed up many times. The chain employs TRBV18 and TRBJ2-3, with TRBD2 matching 9 bases. The V gene end was trimmed by 0 bases and the J gene end by 9 bases; junction bases not matched to a gene: 7. Germline V gene lookup returns CDR1 KGHSH and CDR2 LQKENI. There are 15 residues in the CDR3. The CDR3 reads CASSPPASGKGTQYF. The CDR3 nucleotides are TGTGCCAGCTCACCACCGGCTAGCGGGAAGGGAACGCAGTATTTT. The complete variable domain, with remaining parts taken from reference TRBV18 and TRBJ2-3, reads NAGVMQNPRHLVRRRGQEARLRCSPMKGHSHVYWYRQLPEEGLKFMVYLQKENIIDESGMPKERFSAEFPKEGPSILRIQQVVRGDSAAYFCASSPPASGKGTQYFGPGTRLTVL.

A single count supports this clonotype. A much bigger clone sits one base away, suggesting this may be a read error. The chain couples TRBV2 to TRBJ2-2; D perhaps matches TRBD1 (5 bases). CDR3 length equals 13 residues. Looked up from germline, CDR1 is SNHLY and CDR2 is FYNNEI. CDR3 in DNA: TGTGCCGGCAGTGTCGACAGAACCGGGGAGCTGTTTTTT. The encoded protein is CAGSVDRTGELFF.

This clonotype appeared many times. The V call is TRBV12-3 or TRBV12-4, the J call TRBJ2-5; D call uncertain. The length of the CDR3 is 14 residues. V was cut by 3 bases and J by 4 bases, with 12 bases left in between. The CDR3 protein is CASSLFRSPETQYF. Written as DNA, the CDR3 is TGTGCCAGCAGTTTGTTTAGGAGCCCAGAGACCCAGTACTTC.

This clonotype has only a few counts. This chain connects TRBV29-1 to TRBJ1-4; D unresolved. CDR3 length equals 13 residues. Trimming pared 4 bases from V and 5 bases from J, leaving 11 bases between. Germline CDR1 and CDR2: SQVTM and ANQGSEA. This chain's CDR3 is CSVGTPGNEKLFF. CDR3 DNA: TGCAGCGTTGGGACCCCTGGGAATGAAAAACTGTTTTTT.